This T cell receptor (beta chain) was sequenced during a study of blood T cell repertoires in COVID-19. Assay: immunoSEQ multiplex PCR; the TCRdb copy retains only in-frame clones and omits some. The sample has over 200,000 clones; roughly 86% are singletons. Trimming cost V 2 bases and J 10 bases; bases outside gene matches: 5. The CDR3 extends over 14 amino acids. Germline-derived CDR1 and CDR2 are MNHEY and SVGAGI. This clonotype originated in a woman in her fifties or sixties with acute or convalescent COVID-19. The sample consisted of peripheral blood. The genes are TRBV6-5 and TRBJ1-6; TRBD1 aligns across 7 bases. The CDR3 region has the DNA TGTGCCAGCAGTTACAGGGGGCAAGACTCACCCCTCCACTTT. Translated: CASSYRGQDSPLHF.